This T cell receptor beta chain derives from a study of cytomegalovirus exposure and HLA in healthy donors. Germline CDR1 reads MDHEN; CDR2 reads SYDVKM. The CDR3 is 16 amino acids. The ends lost 6 bases at V and 3 bases at J; junction bases unmatched: 10. Primers for the PCR totalled 60 Vbeta and 13 Jbeta. Here immunoSEQ multiplex PCR was the method, and the copy in TCRdb shows in-frame clones only, minus some. The sample holds fewer than 200,000 clones; around 84% are singletons and the top ten take approximately 1.2%. The receptor comes from a girl aged 2-10 years in good health and CMV-seropositive. Sequencing input: PBMCs. The rearrangement joins TRBV28 to TRBJ1-4; 7 nucleotides line up with TRBD1. CDR3 protein: CASSPTTGVSNEKLFF. The CDR3 DNA sequence: TGTGCCAGCAGCCCGACCACAGGGGTATCTAATGAAAAACTGTTTTTT.